The 28 T cell receptor beta chains below all came from one sample that was sequenced in a study of T cells in narcolepsy. This table comes from immunoSEQ multiplex PCR, and its TCRdb copy is limited to in-frame clones, with some not included. Of 25,000 to 35,000 clones listed, about 76% are singletons. The specimen sequenced was CD45RA- memory CD4+ T cells from PBMCs. Receptors were obtained from a human donor with narcolepsy.

This clone was picked up one time. The V call is TRBV6-1, the J call TRBJ2-3; D call uncertain. Germline assignment: CDR1 MNHNS and CDR2 SASEGT. The CDR3 contains 13 residues. Trimming took off 5 bases at V and 6 bases at J, with 12 bases between the two ends. CDR3 sequence (DNA): TGTGCCAGCAGTCCTGGTACCCCGGATACGCAGTATTTT. Protein product: CASSPGTPDTQYF.

Concerning this clone: Other DNA sequences in the sample encode the same CDR3. CDR3 protein: CASSWGRVDYGYTF. CDR3 bases: TGTGCCAGCAGTTGGGGGAGGGTGGACTATGGCTACACCTTC. V gene TRBV28 combines with J gene TRBJ1-2, with D possibly TRBD1 on 5 matching bases. Germline values: CDR1 MDHEN, CDR2 SYDVKM. This CDR3 spans 14 amino acids. Trimming took off 4 bases at V and 3 bases at J, with 12 bases between the two ends.

The gene calls are TRBV7-3 and TRBJ1-4; 7 positions match TRBD1. This CDR3 region has 15 residues. J lost 7 bases, V lost 2 bases, and 7 bases had no gene match. The germline V gene has CDR1 SGHTA and CDR2 FQGTGA. CDR3 loop: CASSLQGGKGEKLFF. In DNA form, the CDR3 reads TGTGCCAGCAGCTTACAAGGGGGCAAAGGTGAAAAACTGTTTTTT.

This rearrangement joins TRBV28 to TRBJ2-5; TRBD2 is a possible D gene (6 bases). CDR1 is MDHEN and CDR2 is SYDVKM in the germline V gene. This CDR3 contains 15 residues. V was cut by 6 bases and J by 4 bases, with 18 bases left in between. The CDR3: CASSARETRVETQYF. In DNA form, the CDR3 reads TGTGCCAGCAGCGCCCGTGAGACTAGAGTAGAGACCCAGTACTTC.

This chain links TRBV18 with TRBJ2-2; possible D gene TRBD1, 6 bases. The CDR3 is 15 amino acids. Per germline, CDR1 KGHSH and CDR2 LQKENI. Trimming removed 1 base at V and 3 bases at J, with 9 bases between. For the CDR3, the DNA is TGTGCCAGCTCACCACGACAGGCCGACACCGGGGAGCTGTTTTTT. Translating gives CASSPRQADTGELFF.

The rearrangement uses TRBV30 and TRBJ1-1, with TRBD1 matching 10 bases. The CDR3 is 14 amino acids. Germline assignment: CDR1 GTSNPN and CDR2 SVGIG (reference sequence). Trimming removed 2 bases from V and 10 bases from J; junction bases left unmatched: 10. CDR3 sequence (DNA): TGTGCCTGGAGTCGGGACAGGGGAAGGTTAGGAGCTTTCTTT. It encodes CAWSRDRGRLGAFF. The entire variable domain, with the rest obtained from reference TRBV30 and TRBJ1-1, is as follows: SQTIHQWPATLVQPVGSPLSLECTVEGTSNPNLYWYRQAAGRGLQLLFYSVGIGQISSEVPQNLSASRPQDRQFILSSKKLLLSDSGFYLCAWSRDRGRLGAFFGQGTRLTVV.

The chain links TRBV6-6 to TRBJ2-2; perhaps TRBD2 as D (5 bases). The germline V and J ends were trimmed by 5 bases and 4 bases, with 11 bases remaining between them. Germline V gives CDR1 MNHNY, CDR2 SVGAGI (reference sequence). The CDR3 runs 14 residues. The CDR3 DNA sequence: TGTGCCAGCAGTGACTACTTAGGCACCGGGGAGCTGTTTTTT. Amino acids: CASSDYLGTGELFF.

The sample holds a few counts of this clone. V is TRBV27 and J is TRBJ2-5, with D uncertain. V was pared by 5 bases and J by 2 bases, with 12 bases between. The CDR3 totals 14 residues. Germline assignment: CDR1 MNHEY and CDR2 SMNVEV (reference sequence). The CDR3 loop is CASSITGRQETQYF. DNA for the CDR3: TGTGCCAGCAGTATCACCGGGCGGCAAGAGACCCAGTACTTC.

This clone is a singleton in its sample. This chain joins TRBV11-2 and TRBJ2-7, with a weak D call TRBD2 (5 bases). The CDR3 runs 16 residues. Trimming shortened V by 6 bases and J by 0 bases, and 18 bases separated the two germline ends. Germline values: CDR1 SGHAT, CDR2 FQNNGV. CDR3 in amino acids: CASRGLRGRLSYEQYF. The CDR3 coding sequence is TGTGCCAGCAGGGGTCTTAGAGGGCGCCTCTCCTACGAGCAGTACTTC.

J is TRBJ2-7 and V is TRBV5-1, with D hard to call. Trimming left V 0 bases short and J 2 bases short, with 12 bases between. Per germline, CDR1 SGHRS and CDR2 YFSETQ. This CDR3 is 15 amino acids long. The DNA for the CDR3 is TGCGCCAGCAGCTTGGGACCAAGCGAAACCTACGAGCAGTACTTC. Translated: CASSLGPSETYEQYF.

The rearrangement links TRBV28 to TRBJ1-1; TRBD1 is a possible D gene (5 bases). Germline V gene data show CDR1 as MDHEN and CDR2 as SYDVKM. V was pared by 7 bases and J by 1 base, with 19 bases between. CDR3 size: 16 residues. The CDR3 reads CASNPLQVSPNTEAFF. CDR3 sequence (DNA): TGTGCCAGCAATCCTCTACAGGTTTCCCCGAACACTGAAGCTTTCTTT.

The rearrangement uses TRBV5-5 and TRBJ2-1; D is perhaps TRBD2 (5 bases). Deletions cut 2 bases from V and 3 bases from J, with 9 bases between. Germline assignment: CDR1 SGHKS and CDR2 YYEKEE (reference sequence). The CDR3 length is 14 residues. For the CDR3, the DNA is TGTGCCAGCAGCTTCAGCGGAAACTACAATGAGCAGTTCTTC. Encoded protein: CASSFSGNYNEQFF.

The chain links TRBV28 to TRBJ2-2; 7 bases agree with TRBD1. V trimming: 8 bases; J trimming: 6 bases; junction bases outside the gene matches: 12. The CDR3 is 15 residues long. The V gene's germline CDR1 is MDHEN and CDR2 SYDVKM. Here the CDR3 DNA reads TGTGCCAGCTCGATTTACAACAGGGGCGCCGGGGAGCTGTTTTTT. Encoded protein: CASSIYNRGAGELFF. The entire variable domain, with the rest obtained from reference TRBV28 and TRBJ2-2, is as follows: DVKVTQSSRYLVKRTGEKVFLECVQDMDHENMFWYRQDPGLGLRLIYFSYDVKMKEKGDIPEGYSVSREKKERFSLILESASTNQTSMYLCASSIYNRGAGELFFGEGSRLTVL.

To note about this clone: One junction end does not reproduce the germline sequence, and a read error may be involved. V and J are TRBV7-7 and TRBJ2-1, with TRBD2 as a possible D gene (6 bases). The CDR3 loop spans 15 amino acids. Germline V CDR1 and CDR2: SSHAT, FNYEAQ (reference sequence). This chain's CDR3 is CASSLGASTGDEQFF. The CDR3 DNA sequence: TGTGCTAGCAGCTTAGGGGCTAGCACGGGGGATGAGCAGTTCTTC.

The chain couples TRBV7-3 to TRBJ2-1; tentatively, D is TRBD1 (5 bases). Trimming removed 5 bases at V and 8 bases at J, with 16 bases between. Germline CDR1 reads SGHTA; CDR2 reads FQGTGA. This CDR3 is 14 amino acids long. The DNA of the CDR3 is TGTGCCAGCAGCCCTGGGGCCCAGAACGATGAGCAGTTCTTC. Amino acids: CASSPGAQNDEQFF.

The V call is TRBV7-2, the J call TRBJ2-1; TRBD2 aligns across 9 bases. This CDR3 has 14 residues. Per the germline V gene, CDR1 is SGHTA and CDR2 is FQGNSA. V shed 4 bases, J shed 9 bases, and the junction held 7 bases outside the gene matches. CDR3 sequence reads: CASSSWREGSEQFF. In DNA, the CDR3 is TGTGCCAGCAGCTCCTGGCGGGAGGGGAGTGAGCAGTTCTTC.

V and J are TRBV7-9 and TRBJ1-6; the D is unclear. Deletions cut 5 bases from V and 5 bases from J, with 4 bases between. This CDR3 is 12 amino acids long. From germline, CDR1 is SEHNR and CDR2 FQNEAQ (reference sequence). The CDR3 protein is CASSPNNSPLHF. CDR3 coding DNA: TGTGCCAGCAGCCCCAATAATTCACCCCTCCACTTT.

This sequence joins TRBV7-9 and TRBJ1-1, with D unresolved. Germline V gene data show CDR1 as SEHNR and CDR2 as FQNEAQ (reference sequence). This CDR3 has 13 amino acids. V was shortened by 3 bases and J by 6 bases, with 11 bases between the two germline ends. CDR3 DNA sequence: TGTGCCAGCAGCTTGCCGCCAGAGGCTGAAGCTTTCTTT. Translation gives CASSLPPEAEAFF.

This clone appeared once. The genes are TRBV28 and TRBJ2-2, with 9 bases fitting TRBD1. The V gene end was trimmed by 10 bases and the J gene end by 0 bases; junction bases not matched to a gene: 6. CDR1 and CDR2 (germline): MDHEN, SYDVKM. The length of the CDR3 is 15 residues. The DNA of the CDR3 is TGTGCCATCGGAGGACAGGGGACGAACACCGGGGAGCTGTTTTTT. Translating gives CAIGGQGTNTGELFF.

This chain joins TRBV5-1 and TRBJ2-5, with 10 bases matching TRBD2. J was trimmed by 2 bases and V by 3 bases; bases with no gene match: 7. CDR1 is SGHRS, CDR2 YFSETQ, per germline. CDR3 size: 16 residues. The chain's CDR3 is CASSWATSGSQETQYF. The CDR3 DNA reads as TGCGCCAGCAGCTGGGCGACTAGCGGGTCACAAGAGACCCAGTACTTC. Combining the CDR3 with reference TRBV5-1 and TRBJ2-5 gives the whole variable domain KAGVTQTPRYLIKTRGQQVTLSCSPISGHRSVSWYQQTPGQGLQFLFEYFSETQRNKGNFPGRFSGRQFSNSRSEMNVSTLELGDSALYLCASSWATSGSQETQYFGPGTRLLVL.

This rearrangement joins TRBV28 to TRBJ1-6, with TRBD1 matching over 9 bases. V lost 6 bases, J lost 4 bases, and 25 bases stayed unmatched. Per the germline V gene, CDR1 is MDHEN and CDR2 is SYDVKM. There are 22 residues in the CDR3. The CDR3 protein is CASSKKLLSGTGRTGYNSPLHF. CDR3 sequence (DNA): TGTGCCAGCAGCAAAAAATTACTTAGTGGGACAGGGCGTACTGGTTATAATTCACCCCTCCACTTT.

The rearrangement links TRBV6-6 to TRBJ2-7; 9 bases map to TRBD2. The germline gives CDR1 MNHNY, CDR2 SVGAGI (reference sequence). The trim removed 7 bases at V and 3 bases at J, leaving 13 bases unmatched. The CDR3 loop spans 16 amino acids. The CDR3 spells CASTYEAGGPVYEQYF. The CDR3 DNA is TGTGCCAGCACCTACGAGGCGGGAGGGCCTGTCTACGAGCAGTACTTC.

With regard to this clone: Other DNA sequences in this specimen translate into the identical CDR3. This chain joins TRBV29-1 and TRBJ2-1; D is possibly TRBD2 (5 bases). Germline V gene data show CDR1 as SQVTM and CDR2 as ANQGSEA. Trimming cost V 3 bases and J 3 bases, with 6 bases left between them. This CDR3 is 12 amino acids long. The CDR3 loop is CSVDRGYNEQFF. CDR3 DNA: TGCAGCGTTGATCGGGGCTACAATGAGCAGTTCTTC.

This clone was seen only a few times. The chain uses TRBV6-6 and TRBJ2-3; D is unclear. CDR1 and CDR2 from the germline V gene are MNHNY and SVGAGI (reference sequence). The CDR3 contains 14 residues. The V end was cut by 0 bases, the J end by 4 bases, with 8 bases between. Written as DNA, the CDR3 is TGTGCCAGCAGTTACTCGATTTTTTCAGATACGCAGTATTTT. Amino acid sequence: CASSYSIFSDTQYF.

The chain couples TRBV29-1 to TRBJ1-2; 7 nucleotides line up with TRBD1. Germline trimming cut 7 bases from V and 6 bases from J; bases unmatched to any gene: 20. Germline CDR1 is SQVTM and CDR2 is ANQGSEA. The CDR3 is 16 residues long. The CDR3 DNA reads as TGCAGCGCCGACTTGCGTGGCAGGGGGGTGGGAAATGGCTACACCTTC. Its translation is CSADLRGRGVGNGYTF.

The chain uses TRBV12-1 and TRBJ2-1; the table calls TRBD2, which could not be checked here. TRBV12-1 is noted as a pseudogene. The CDR3 runs to 17 residues. The CDR3: CASSFVTGTSGGNEQFF. CDR3 in DNA: TGTGCCAGCAGCTTTGTAACCGGGACTAGCGGGGGCAATGAGCAGTTCTTC.

V and J are TRBV5-1 and TRBJ2-3, with 10 bases matching TRBD1. Losses at the gene ends were 4 bases for V and 1 base for J; bases not matched to a gene: 6. Germline V gene sequence: CDR1 SGHRS, CDR2 YFSETQ. This CDR3 has 16 amino acids. CDR3 protein: CASSLGTGARTDTQYF. The CDR3 bases are TGCGCCAGCAGCCTAGGGACAGGGGCCCGCACAGATACGCAGTATTTT.

The chain employs TRBV20-1 and TRBJ1-4; D not resolved. The germline gives CDR1 DFQATT, CDR2 SNEGSKA (reference sequence). V shed 2 bases and J shed 5 bases, with 3 bases lying between them. CDR3 size: 11 residues. Here the CDR3 reads CSARLNEKLFF. For the CDR3, the DNA is TGCAGTGCTAGATTAAATGAAAAACTGTTTTTT.